This entry concerns a single T cell receptor beta chain. This entry belongs to a study of blood T cell repertoires in COVID-19. Study information: Sites across the United States, Italy and Spain contributed samples from acute and convalescent COVID-19. The cDNA or gDNA used as material had been derived from T cells, B-cell-depleted T cells, or PBMCs.

V was trimmed by 1 base and J by 2 bases, leaving 11 bases between them. Germline V gene data show CDR1 as KGHSH and CDR2 as LQKENI. The CDR3 length is 15 residues. Authors' data handling: Reference gene primer amplification gave nucleated cell count estimates. Sequencing was performed with immunoSEQ multiplex PCR; in TCRdb, only in-frame clones are kept and a portion is missing. V, J and clone size were drawn from that table, and D and trimming were deduced from the DNA. The sample holds hundreds of thousands of clones, roughly 85% seen once. The receptor's source is a woman in her thirties with active or convalescent COVID-19. Sequencing used peripheral blood. V gene TRBV18 combines with J gene TRBJ1-1; D possibly corresponds to TRBD1 (5 bases). CDR3 protein: CASSPRATDNTEAFF. In DNA, the CDR3 is TGTGCCAGCTCACCACGTGCGACAGATAACACTGAAGCTTTCTTT. The whole variable domain, remainder taken from reference TRBV18 and TRBJ1-1, is NAGVMQNPRHLVRRRGQEARLRCSPMKGHSHVYWYRQLPEEGLKFMVYLQKENIIDESGMPKERFSAEFPKEGPSILRIQQVVRGDSAAYFCASSPRATDNTEAFFGQGTRLTVV.